The 24 T cell receptor beta chains below come from one sample, sequenced in a study of blood T cell repertoires in COVID-19. Only in-frame clones appear in the TCRdb table, and some are missing; sequencing was by immunoSEQ multiplex PCR. The sample consists of around 380,000 clones, about 90% of them appearing once. The sequenced sample was PBMCs or T cells enriched from blood (not recorded which). These receptors all stem from a man aged 25-40 years who had recovered from COVID-19.

This chain links TRBV7-2 with TRBJ2-3, with D possibly TRBD2 on 5 matching bases. Germline V CDR1 and CDR2: SGHTA, FQGNSA. The CDR3 has 14 amino acids. V dropped 2 bases and J dropped 4 bases, with 10 bases sitting between them. This CDR3 is CASSLRLASDTQYF. CDR3 nucleotides: TGTGCCAGCAGCTTACGTCTAGCTTCAGATACGCAGTATTTT.

The CDR3 sequence: CATSKGTGVLGELFF. The CDR3 DNA follows: TGTGCCACCAGCAAAGGGACAGGGGTCCTCGGGGAGCTGTTTTTT. This rearrangement joins TRBV15 to TRBJ2-2; 10 positions agree with TRBD1. After removal of 4 bases from V and 7 bases from J, the junction contained 6 bases not matched to a gene. The CDR3 runs to 15 residues. Germline assignment: CDR1 LNHNV and CDR2 YYDKDF (reference sequence).

In DNA, the CDR3 is TGTGCCAGCAGTCCCCTCGGCTATAATTCACCCCTCCACTTT. Translation: CASSPLGYNSPLHF. V is TRBV14 and J is TRBJ1-6; D unclear. Trimming shortened V by 6 bases and J by 3 bases, and 9 bases separated the two germline ends. The CDR3 runs 14 residues. CDR1 is SGHDN, CDR2 FVKESK, per germline. The full variable domain, its missing parts supplied by reference TRBV14 and TRBJ1-6, is EAGVTQFPSHSVIEKGQTVTLRCDPISGHDNLYWYRRVMGKEIKFLLHFVKESKQDESGMPNNRFLAERTGGTYSTLKVQPAELEDSGVYFCASSPLGYNSPLHFGNGTRLTVT.

This rearrangement joins TRBV11-2 to TRBJ2-1; 7 positions match TRBD1. Germline V CDR1 and CDR2: SGHAT, FQNNGV. This CDR3 is built from 19 residues. With 5 bases clipped from V and 3 bases from J, the junction kept 19 bases outside the gene matches. The CDR3 DNA follows: TGTGCCAGCAGCGTCCGGGACAGAGCTACCTCGCTTCTCTACAATGAGCAGTTCTTC. It specifies CASSVRDRATSLLYNEQFF.

The chain joins TRBV12-5 to TRBJ1-5; 12 bases map to TRBD1. This CDR3 has 15 amino acids. Trimming took 6 bases from V and 5 from J; bases not matched to a gene: 5. Germline lookup yields CDR1 LGHNT and CDR2 FRNRAP. CDR3 DNA: TGTGCTAGTGGGCCGGGACAGGGGGCACATCAGCCCCAGCATTTT. Translation: CASGPGQGAHQPQHF.

The chain uses TRBV27 and TRBJ1-6; the match to TRBD1 covers 8 bases. Germline loops: CDR1 MNHEY, CDR2 SMNVEV (reference sequence). V lost 4 bases to trimming and J lost 9 bases; unmatched junction nucleotides: 8. The CDR3 runs 15 residues. This CDR3 reads CASSYLPGGPSPLHF. The CDR3 nucleotides read TGTGCCAGCAGTTACCTTCCAGGGGGCCCTTCACCCCTCCACTTT.

The chain has TRBV28 and TRBJ2-4, with D possibly TRBD2 on 5 matching bases. The ends were cut back, 3 bases at V and 4 bases at J, with 25 bases in the middle. Per germline, CDR1 MDHEN and CDR2 SYDVKM. There are 19 residues in the CDR3. The CDR3: CASSFPLWAVPGMKNIQYF. CDR3 sequence (DNA): TGTGCCAGCAGTTTTCCCCTCTGGGCGGTCCCCGGGATGAAAAACATTCAGTACTTC.

V and J are TRBV7-9 and TRBJ1-1; weak D call: TRBD1 (5 bases). The CDR3 length is 13 residues. V lost 6 bases to trimming and J lost 1 base, with 9 bases between them. Germline V CDR1 and CDR2: SEHNR, FQNEAQ (reference sequence). The CDR3 spells CASRQQGNTEAFF. The CDR3 nucleotides read TGTGCCAGCAGACAGCAGGGGAACACTGAAGCTTTCTTT. Complete variable domain (other parts from reference TRBV7-9 and TRBJ1-1): DTGVSQNPRHKITKRGQNVTFRCDPISEHNRLYWYRQTLGQGPEFLTYFQNEAQLEKSRLLSDRFSAERPKGSFSTLEIQRTEQGDSAMYLCASRQQGNTEAFFGQGTRLTVV.

The chain carries TRBV19 and TRBJ2-3; a possible D gene is TRBD1 (5 bases). Germline V CDR1 and CDR2: LNHDA, SQIVND (reference sequence). The CDR3 loop spans 13 amino acids. Trimming took off 3 bases at V and 5 bases at J, with 9 bases between the two ends. For the CDR3, the DNA is TGTGCCAGTAGTATCCGCCAGGGAGATACGCAGTATTTT. It is translated as CASSIRQGDTQYF.

This rearrangement joins TRBV19 to TRBJ2-3; 8 nucleotides match TRBD1. CDR3 length: 15 residues. With V trimmed by 7 bases and J by 2 bases, 8 bases remained unmatched. Germline V CDR1 and CDR2: LNHDA, SQIVND (reference sequence). Here the CDR3 reads CASNNDRGSTDTQYF. The CDR3 DNA is TGTGCCAGTAACAACGACAGGGGCTCCACAGATACGCAGTATTTT. The full variable domain, its missing parts supplied by reference TRBV19 and TRBJ2-3, is DGGITQSPKYLFRKEGQNVTLSCEQNLNHDAMYWYRQDPGQGLRLIYYSQIVNDFQKGDIAEGYSVSREKKESFPLTVTSAQKNPTAFYLCASNNDRGSTDTQYFGPGTRLTVL.

The chain combines TRBV10-3 with TRBJ2-2, with TRBD1 matching over 7 bases. Unmatched junction bases numbered 9, after V lost 11 bases and J lost 6 bases. The CDR3 is 13 residues long. Germline lookup yields CDR1 ENHRY and CDR2 SYGVKD. In nucleotides, the CDR3 is TGTGCCGTCGCAGCTCAGGGGGCCGGGGAGCTGTTTTTT. It translates to CAVAAQGAGELFF.

The chain joins TRBV2 to TRBJ2-2; TRBD2 is a possible D gene (5 bases). Germline loops: CDR1 SNHLY, CDR2 FYNNEI. The ends were cut back, 6 bases at V and 1 base at J, with 15 bases in the middle. The CDR3 consists of 16 residues. CDR3 protein: CASRDLGSQNTGELFF. The DNA for the CDR3 is TGTGCCAGCAGGGACCTTGGGAGCCAGAACACCGGGGAGCTGTTTTTT. The variable domain in full, completed from reference TRBV2 and TRBJ2-2, reads EPEVTQTPSHQVTQMGQEVILRCVPISNHLYFYWYRQILGQKVEFLVSFYNNEISEKSEIFDDQFSVERPDGSNFTLKIRSTKLEDSAMYFCASRDLGSQNTGELFFGEGSRLTVL.

The rearrangement joins TRBV30 to TRBJ1-5; a weak D match, TRBD1 (5 bases). Looked up from germline, CDR1 is GTSNPN and CDR2 is SVGIG (reference sequence). The CDR3 extends over 13 amino acids. The V and J ends lost 4 bases and 7 bases respectively, with 14 bases between them. CDR3 DNA: TGTGCCTGGACGACAGACCCAGCCCAGCCCCAGCATTTT. Its translation is CAWTTDPAQPQHF.

The V and J genes are TRBV5-6 and TRBJ2-1; 7 nucleotides match TRBD1. Looked up from germline, CDR1 is SGHDT and CDR2 is YYEEEE. The CDR3 spans 15 residues. Trimming removed 5 bases from V and 2 bases from J; junction bases left unmatched: 7. CDR3: CASRGTEQPYNEQFF. Written as DNA, the CDR3 is TGTGCCAGCAGGGGGACAGAGCAACCCTACAATGAGCAGTTCTTC.

This sequence joins TRBV13 and TRBJ1-3; unclear D gene. Germline CDR1 reads PRHDT; CDR2 reads FYEKMQ (reference sequence). The CDR3 loop spans 12 amino acids. Trimming stripped 8 bases from V and 8 bases from J, with 13 bases between. The CDR3 region has the DNA TGTGCCAGCCAAAGATTCGGGGACACCATATATTTT. The encoded protein is CASQRFGDTIYF.

This clone occurred once. This chain connects TRBV18 to TRBJ2-5; D is perhaps TRBD1 (6 bases). The CDR3 consists of 17 residues. Germline V gene data show CDR1 as KGHSH and CDR2 as LQKENI. V was clipped by 3 bases and J by 1 base, with 18 bases between them. Written as DNA, the CDR3 is TGTGCCAGCTCACCCCAGGACAGAATCGGCTTCCAAGAGACCCAGTACTTC. Encoded protein: CASSPQDRIGFQETQYF.

This sequence joins TRBV27 and TRBJ2-1; TRBD2 aligns across 8 bases. CDR1 MNHEY and CDR2 SMNVEV come from the germline V gene (reference sequence). The CDR3 runs 15 residues. Trimming at V came to 3 bases and at J to 10 bases, leaving 11 bases not matched to a gene. This CDR3 reads CASSLVLAAPGEQFF. The CDR3 region has the DNA TGTGCCAGCAGTTTGGTACTAGCGGCGCCGGGGGAGCAGTTCTTC.

The chain has TRBV7-9 and TRBJ1-4, with unresolved D. Germline values: CDR1 SEHNR, CDR2 FQNEAQ (reference sequence). This CDR3 spans 12 amino acids. Trimming left V 1 base short and J 14 bases short, with 11 bases between. CDR3 coding DNA: TGTGCCAGCAGCTTAGAAGGTGCAGGCCTGTTTTTT. This gives the protein CASSLEGAGLFF.

The rearrangement links TRBV6-5 to TRBJ1-5; the D is unclear. V was pared by 6 bases and J by 0 bases, with 3 bases between. The CDR3 contains 12 residues. CDR1 and CDR2 from the germline V gene are MNHEY and SVGAGI. The CDR3 region has the DNA TGTGCCAGCAGACATAGCAATCAGCCCCAGCATTTT. Residues: CASRHSNQPQHF.

The V gene is TRBV5-1, the J gene TRBJ1-3; D not certain. The germline V gene has CDR1 SGHRS and CDR2 YFSETQ. The CDR3 spans 14 residues. V was cut by 0 bases and J by 1 base, with 5 bases left in between. As DNA, the CDR3 is TGCGCCAGCAGCTTGGATAGATCTGGAAACACCATATATTTT. This sequence encodes CASSLDRSGNTIYF.

This rearrangement joins TRBV19 to TRBJ2-2; 8 nucleotides align to TRBD2. The CDR3 consists of 16 residues. J lost 5 bases, V lost 7 bases, and 12 bases had no gene match. CDR1 is LNHDA, CDR2 SQIVND, per germline (reference sequence). The CDR3 bases are TGTGCCAGTACTCCCCTTCTAGCGGGCCGAACCGGGGAGCTGTTTTTT. Its protein product is CASTPLLAGRTGELFF.

The chain carries TRBV19 and TRBJ1-2, with TRBD1 identical over 8 bases. The CDR3 is made up of 12 amino acids. The V and J ends lost 5 bases and 8 bases, in that order; junction bases with no gene match: 4. Per germline, CDR1 LNHDA and CDR2 SQIVND (reference sequence). The CDR3 nucleotides are TGTGCCAGTAGTGACAGGGGAAGCGGCTACACCTTC. Translating gives CASSDRGSGYTF.

This clone is a singleton in its sample. The chain uses TRBV11-2 and TRBJ1-5; D perhaps matches TRBD1 (6 bases). This CDR3 contains 15 residues. V lost 1 base, J lost 6 bases, and 13 bases lay in between. Germline CDR1 and CDR2: SGHAT and FQNNGV. The CDR3 DNA is TGTGCCAGCAGCTTAGGAGGGGGATTGGGTCAGCCCCAGCATTTT. Translated: CASSLGGGLGQPQHF.

This clone came up once. The chain employs TRBV5-5 and TRBJ2-4; 8 positions match TRBD2. The V gene end was trimmed by 2 bases and the J gene end by 5 bases; junction bases not matched to a gene: 0. CDR1 and CDR2 (germline): SGHKS, YYEKEE (reference sequence). The CDR3 length is 13 residues. In DNA, the CDR3 is TGTGCCAGCAGCTTAGCGGGGGAAAACATTCAGTACTTC. Its protein product is CASSLAGENIQYF. Full variable domain (rest looked up from reference TRBV5-5 and TRBJ2-4): DAGVTQSPTHLIKTRGQQVTLRCSPISGHKSVSWYQQVLGQGPQFIFQYYEKEERGRGNFPDRFSARQFPNYSSELNVNALLLGDSALYLCASSLAGENIQYFGAGTRLSVL.